Below, 23 T cell receptor beta chains from the same sample are listed, as sequenced in a study of OX40 agonist ivuxolimab in advanced cancers. Using immunoSEQ multiplex PCR, the repertoire was profiled, and TCRdb retains in-frame clones only, with some absent. Of 60,000 to 95,000 clones in the sample, 85% are singletons; the top ten hold under 20%. The sequenced sample was CD4+ or CD8+ T cells sorted from blood, obtained in a trial of the OX40 agonist ivuxolimab. These receptors all stem from an adult with an advanced solid tumor such as melanoma, head and neck, liver or kidney cancer.

The chain employs TRBV5-6 and TRBJ1-3, with D unclear. V was cut by 1 base and J by 0 bases, with 11 bases left in between. The length of the CDR3 is 16 residues. Germline V gene data show CDR1 as SGHDT and CDR2 as YYEEEE. In nucleotides, the CDR3 is TGTGCCAGCAGCTTGCCCCCTCAGATCTCTGGAAACACCATATATTTT. It translates to CASSLPPQISGNTIYF.

The chain uses TRBV5-1 and TRBJ1-3; no definite D call. Per germline, CDR1 SGHRS and CDR2 YFSETQ. V was cut by 1 base and J by 6 bases, with 8 bases left in between. This CDR3 comprises 13 residues. The CDR3 sequence is CASSLTLENTIYF. For the CDR3, the DNA is TGCGCCAGCAGCTTGACCCTCGAAAACACCATATATTTT.

The chain has TRBV14 and TRBJ2-2, with D perhaps assigned TRBD1 or TRBD2 (5 bases each). CDR3 length: 17 amino acids. V lost 1 base and J lost 0, with 12 bases in between. CDR1 is SGHDN and CDR2 is FVKESK in the germline V gene. The CDR3: CASSQGRGAPNTGELFF. CDR3 DNA: TGTGCCAGCAGCCAAGGCCGGGGCGCCCCGAACACCGGGGAGCTGTTTTTT.

The chain links TRBV5-4 to TRBJ1-1, with TRBD1 matching 7 bases. The CDR3 contains 15 residues. CDR1 is SGHNT and CDR2 is YYREEE in the germline V gene (reference sequence). V was clipped by 1 base and J by 1 base; unmatched bases: 4. CDR3 amino acids: CASSLNTGANTEAFF. The DNA for the CDR3 is TGTGCCAGCAGCTTGAATACAGGGGCGAACACTGAAGCTTTCTTT.

The chain employs TRBV5-6 and TRBJ2-5, with 8 bases matching TRBD1. Looked up from germline, CDR1 is SGHDT and CDR2 is YYEEEE. This CDR3 contains 16 residues. V lost 1 base and J lost 4; bases outside the gene matches: 9. This chain's CDR3 is CASSLRSGGWGETQYF. CDR3 sequence (DNA): TGTGCCAGCAGCTTGAGGTCAGGGGGCTGGGGAGAGACCCAGTACTTC.

The rearrangement uses TRBV29-1 and TRBJ2-7; no definite D call. Trimming pared 0 bases from V and 6 bases from J, leaving 12 bases between. Germline-derived CDR1 and CDR2 are SQVTM and ANQGSEA. The CDR3 loop spans 13 amino acids. The DNA of the CDR3 is TGCAGCGTTGAAGATGGTCGGGCGAGCGAGCAGTACTTC. Residues: CSVEDGRASEQYF.

This clone was picked up a small number of times. This rearrangement joins TRBV6-5 to TRBJ1-5; D not resolved. The CDR3 is 14 residues long. Trimming took off 2 bases at V and 7 bases at J, with 12 bases between the two ends. Germline loops: CDR1 MNHEY, CDR2 SVGAGI. CDR3 sequence (DNA): TGTGCCAGCAGTTACAAAGGGAAGGCACAGCCCCAGCATTTT. Translation gives CASSYKGKAQPQHF.

This chain links TRBV6-4 with TRBJ2-5; the D gene is possibly TRBD1 (5 bases). The J call may not be correct, given that the DNA end is closer to TRBJ2-7. From germline, CDR1 is MRHNA and CDR2 SNTAGT. This CDR3 spans 12 amino acids. CDR3 DNA: TGTGCCAGCAGTGGACAGTTCTACGAGCAGTACTTC. Translated: CASSGQFYEQYF.

J is TRBJ2-5 and V is TRBV4-1; D call uncertain. The closer fit of TRBJ2-7 to the DNA end suggests the J call may be wrong. CDR1 MGHRA and CDR2 YSYEKL come from the germline V gene. The CDR3 spans 14 residues. As DNA, the CDR3 is TGCGCCAGCAGATACGAACTTACTAACTACGAGCAGTACTTC. Protein sequence: CASRYELTNYEQYF.

V and J are TRBV18 and TRBJ1-2; possibly TRBD1 for D (5 bases). CDR1 is KGHSH, CDR2 LQKENI, per germline. This CDR3 is built from 13 residues. V was pared by 6 bases and J by 4 bases, with 12 bases between. The CDR3 loop is CASSLGETYGYTF. The DNA of the CDR3 is TGTGCCAGCTCCTTGGGGGAAACCTATGGCTACACCTTC.

The genes are TRBV5-8 and TRBJ1-5; 9 bases match TRBD1. The CDR3 runs to 15 residues. Looked up from germline, CDR1 is SGHTS and CDR2 is YDEGEE. Germline trimming cut 1 base from V and 6 bases from J; bases unmatched to any gene: 5. This CDR3 reads CASSLPDRGRQPQHF. CDR3 DNA sequence: TGTGCCAGCAGCTTGCCGGACAGGGGCCGTCAGCCCCAGCATTTT.

V usage is TRBV25-1 and J usage is TRBJ2-5, with TRBD2 matching 13 bases. There are 13 residues in the CDR3. V shed 8 bases and J 5 bases; nucleotides not matched to a gene: 2. The germline V gene encodes CDR1 MGHDK and CDR2 SYGVNS. The CDR3: CASGLAGVETQYF. The CDR3 bases are TGTGCCAGCGGACTAGCGGGAGTGGAGACCCAGTACTTC.

The chain employs TRBV2 and TRBJ2-7; no clear D gene. Per germline, CDR1 SNHLY and CDR2 FYNNEI. CDR3 length: 14 amino acids. The V and J ends lost 10 bases and 2 bases respectively, with 18 bases between them. CDR3 sequence (DNA): TGTGCCACCTCTGACGGCAGGTTTGCCTACGAGCAGTACTTC. It yields the protein CATSDGRFAYEQYF.

This chain connects TRBV7-9 to TRBJ2-7, with D possibly TRBD2 on 5 matching bases. V was clipped by 5 bases and J by 3 bases, with 14 bases between them. This CDR3 has 14 amino acids. Germline lookup yields CDR1 SEHNR and CDR2 FQNEAQ (reference sequence). CDR3 amino acids: CASSPRGSLYEQYF. The CDR3 DNA is TGTGCCAGCAGCCCTAGAGGGAGTCTCTACGAGCAGTACTTC.

This rearrangement joins TRBV27 to TRBJ2-7; TRBD1 matches at 8 bases. CDR1 MNHEY and CDR2 SMNVEV come from the germline V gene (reference sequence). After removal of 6 bases from V and 4 bases from J, the junction contained 11 bases not matched to a gene. The CDR3 consists of 15 residues. The CDR3 sequence: CASSPVWDRTYEQYF. The CDR3 bases are TGTGCCAGCAGCCCCGTCTGGGACAGGACTTACGAGCAGTACTTC.

The chain links TRBV5-1 to TRBJ2-5; D is possibly TRBD1 (7 bases). Trimming took 5 bases from V and 5 from J, leaving 19 bases between them. Per germline, CDR1 SGHRS and CDR2 YFSETQ. The CDR3 spans 15 residues. This chain's CDR3 is CASRGGQSSLETQYF. The CDR3 region has the DNA TGCGCCAGCAGGGGGGGACAGTCCTCCCTGGAGACCCAGTACTTC.

The chain joins TRBV5-4 to TRBJ2-6; possible D gene TRBD1, 6 bases. V lost 0 bases and J lost 2, with 12 bases in between. Germline V gene sequence: CDR1 SGHNT, CDR2 YYREEE (reference sequence). The CDR3 runs to 17 residues. The CDR3 DNA reads TGTGCCAGCAGCTTGGAGCAGGGGAAGACTGGGGCCAACGTCCTGACTTTC. This sequence encodes CASSLEQGKTGANVLTF.

The gene calls are TRBV9 and TRBJ2-3; D gene uncertain. V gave up 3 bases and J gave up 4 bases, with 6 bases separating them. Germline CDR1 is SGDLS and CDR2 is YYNGEE. The CDR3 covers 12 residues. The CDR3 spells CASSAIPDTQYF. Here the CDR3 DNA reads TGTGCCAGCAGCGCAATCCCAGATACGCAGTATTTT.

V gene TRBV19 combines with J gene TRBJ2-1; the match to TRBD2 covers 7 bases. Trimming cost V 6 bases and J 0 bases; bases outside gene matches: 5. The CDR3 has 15 amino acids. Germline loops: CDR1 LNHDA, CDR2 SQIVND (reference sequence). The CDR3 DNA reads TGTGCCAGTAGCCGGGGGAGGGGCTCCTACAATGAGCAGTTCTTC. Its protein is CASSRGRGSYNEQFF.

This clone is a singleton in its sample. The chain links TRBV28 to TRBJ2-1; 11 bases are shared with TRBD2. CDR3 length: 17 amino acids. J gave up 3 bases and V 5 bases, and 9 bases lay outside the gene matches. In germline, CDR1 is MDHEN, CDR2 SYDVKM. The CDR3 is CASSLPGLAEHYNEQFF. CDR3 nucleotide sequence: TGTGCCAGCAGTCTCCCGGGACTAGCGGAACACTACAATGAGCAGTTCTTC.

The gene calls are TRBV5-1 and TRBJ2-1, with 13 bases aligning to TRBD2. Germline CDR1 reads SGHRS; CDR2 reads YFSETQ. The CDR3 totals 20 residues. Unmatched junction bases numbered 12, after V lost 2 bases and J lost 1 base. CDR3 region: CASSLGTSGRALPSYNEQFF. The CDR3 DNA reads TGCGCCAGCAGCTTAGGAACTAGCGGGAGGGCCCTACCTTCCTACAATGAGCAGTTCTTC.

The gene calls are TRBV6-5 and TRBJ2-3, with a possible D match to TRBD2 (6 bases). The CDR3 has 14 residues. Germline CDR1 MNHEY, CDR2 SVGAGI. The V end was cut by 5 bases, the J end by 5 bases, with 14 bases between. CDR3 amino acids: CASSPITRGDTQYF. The DNA of the CDR3 is TGTGCCAGCAGTCCGATTACGCGGGGAGATACGCAGTATTTT.

The chain recombines TRBV11-2 with TRBJ2-7; D not certain. CDR1 is SGHAT, CDR2 FQNNGV, per germline. There are 13 residues in the CDR3. With 0 bases removed from V and 0 bases from J, the gap between germline ends came to 3 bases. DNA for the CDR3: TGTGCCAGCAGCTTAGACAGCTCCTACGAGCAGTACTTC. This encodes CASSLDSSYEQYF.